This TCR beta chain stems from a study of T-cell memory formation after mild COVID-19. Study findings and constraints: Among clones contracting day 15 to 85, CD4/CD8 was balanced, whereas later expanders leaned CD4+.

CDR3 length equals 15 residues. Trimming pared 5 bases from V and 3 bases from J, leaving 16 bases between. CDR1 SEHNR and CDR2 FQNEAQ come from the germline V gene (reference sequence). TCRdb re-called the 5' RACE reads through MiXCR, storing one row per CDR3 protein. This table has about 190,000 distinct CDR3 sequences, around 21% appearing once. Only a few counts were recorded for this clonotype. Its target is not known. The genes are TRBV7-9 and TRBJ1-2; D is undetermined. Sequenced material: PBMCs or a T cell subset sorted from them (not recorded which). The source of this sequence is an adult woman who had mild COVID-19 (a few samples of this study predate the infection). Cell type and time point are not known. The CDR3 is CASSNPDTFDYGYTF. The CDR3 region has the DNA TGTGCCAGCAGCAATCCTGACACGTTCGACTATGGCTACACCTTC. Full variable domain (outside the CDR3, taken from reference TRBV7-9 and TRBJ1-2): DTGVSQNPRHKITKRGQNVTFRCDPISEHNRLYWYRQTLGQGPEFLTYFQNEAQLEKSRLLSDRFSAERPKGSFSTLEIQRTEQGDSAMYLCASSNPDTFDYGYTFGSGTRLTVV.